This TCR beta chain derives from a study of T cell responses to AZD1222 COVID-19 vaccine. Study results and caveats: White British ancestry dominated among donors, who included more females, and clonal diversity was possibly underestimated. Only a handful of AZD1222 recipients, six or seven in all, had baseline seropositivity. Sampling that yielded the repertoires occurred only after the peak T cell response. Vaccine-related CD4 TCRs covered spike, predominating at 160-218 and 743-854.

Comment on this clone: The antigen is not known.

Profiled with immunoSEQ multiplex PCR; TCRdb holds only in-frame clones, not every one. The sample yields more than 80,000 clones, almost 90% seen once. Deletions cut 1 base from V and 12 bases from J, with 10 bases between. The V gene's germline CDR1 is SNHLY and CDR2 FYNNEI. The CDR3 spans 11 residues. Sequencing was performed on peripheral blood, taken on day 0 of MenACWY control vaccination. The sequence was collected from an adult in good health. V gene TRBV2 combines with J gene TRBJ2-7; no clear D gene. Here the CDR3 reads CASSEGDPGYF. CDR3 bases: TGTGCCAGCAGTGAAGGAGACCCGGGGTACTTC.